What follows are 32 T cell receptor beta chains derived from one specimen sequenced in a study of cytomegalovirus exposure and HLA in healthy donors. Researchers ran the PCR with 60 Vbeta and 13 Jbeta primers. Repertoires were generated with immunoSEQ multiplex PCR, while TCRdb's copy carries only in-frame clones and drops some. The sample shows roughly 150,000 clones, about 76% of them seen only once. Sequences were obtained from PBMCs. The receptors shown here come from a male donor in good health and CMV-seronegative.

The genes are TRBV7-2 and TRBJ2-7; 9 nucleotides agree with TRBD1. The germline CDR1 and CDR2 sequences are SGHTA and FQGNSA. The V segment lost 6 bases and the J segment 2 bases; nucleotides outside the gene matches: 2. The CDR3 contains 13 residues. The CDR3 spells CASRRDRAYEQYF. The CDR3 DNA reads as TGTGCCAGCAGACGGGACAGGGCCTACGAGCAGTACTTC.

The genes are TRBV12-5 and TRBJ2-7; D is uncertain. The CDR3 runs 11 residues. Trimming shortened V by 0 bases and J by 7 bases, and 4 bases separated the two germline ends. Per the germline V gene, CDR1 is LGHNT and CDR2 is FRNRAP. CDR3 loop: CASGLVQEQYF. For the CDR3, the DNA is TGTGCTAGTGGTTTGGTACAAGAGCAGTACTTC.

V is TRBV19 and J is TRBJ1-5; TRBD1 might be the D (5 bases). The length of the CDR3 is 15 residues. V was cut by 6 bases and J by 0 bases, with 12 bases left in between. The V gene's germline CDR1 is LNHDA and CDR2 SQIVND (reference sequence). CDR3 bases: TGTGCCAGTAGGGCACAGGCTTATAGCAATCAGCCCCAGCATTTT. It codes for CASRAQAYSNQPQHF. Using reference TRBV19 and TRBJ1-5 for the parts outside the CDR3, the full variable domain is DGGITQSPKYLFRKEGQNVTLSCEQNLNHDAMYWYRQDPGQGLRLIYYSQIVNDFQKGDIAEGYSVSREKKESFPLTVTSAQKNPTAFYLCASRAQAYSNQPQHFGDGTRLSIL.

This sequence joins TRBV27 and TRBJ2-5, with TRBD1 matching 9 bases. The J call may be wrong; the DNA end is better matched by TRBJ2-7. CDR1 is MNHEY, CDR2 SMNVEV, per germline (reference sequence). The length of the CDR3 is 15 residues. CDR3 coding DNA: TGTGCCAGCAAGGCGGCCGGGACAGGGCGATACGAGCAGTACTTC. Encoded protein: CASKAAGTGRYEQYF.

The rearrangement joins TRBV18 to TRBJ2-7, with 11 nucleotides matching TRBD1. V gave up 6 bases and J gave up 6 bases; unmatched junction bases: 4. The CDR3 totals 13 residues. Germline loops: CDR1 KGHSH, CDR2 LQKENI. In DNA form, the CDR3 reads TGTGCCAGCTCCCCCGGGACAGGGGGCGAGCAGTACTTC. This gives the protein CASSPGTGGEQYF.

The CDR3 DNA reads as TGTGCCAGCTTCGCGGTGACCAACGAGCAGTACTTC. Its protein product is CASFAVTNEQYF. The V and J genes are TRBV6-5 and TRBJ2-7; D not resolved. This CDR3 contains 12 residues. Germline lookup yields CDR1 MNHEY and CDR2 SVGAGI. V shed 8 bases and J shed 5 bases, with 13 bases lying between them.

Notes on this clone: Lacking the conserved final phenylalanine or tryptophan, this CDR3 likely reflects a read error. It is unclear where the CDR3 begins or ends on the DNA, so no DNA is shown, and the CDR3 is as TCRdb lists it. The V and J genes are TRBV11-2 and TRBJ1-3; TRBD1, the table's D call, lacks a check against the DNA. Germline V gives CDR1 SGHAT, CDR2 FQNNGV. The CDR3 has 11 residues if both end residues are counted. This CDR3 is CASSSSGTSAL.

V gene TRBV19 combines with J gene TRBJ1-5, with a weak D call TRBD1 (5 bases). CDR1 and CDR2 (germline): LNHDA, SQIVND (reference sequence). V lost 5 bases and J lost 5, with 16 bases in between. There are 15 residues in the CDR3. CDR3 nucleotide sequence: TGTGCCAGTAGTCATGGGGGTACGGGGGATCAGCCCCAGCATTTT. It codes for CASSHGGTGDQPQHF.

Only one count was recorded for this clone. The gene calls are TRBV14 and TRBJ2-4; TRBD1 agrees at 7 bases. The CDR3 runs 16 residues. Losses at the gene ends were 0 bases for V and 0 bases for J; bases not matched to a gene: 2. Germline V gene data show CDR1 as SGHDN and CDR2 as FVKESK. The CDR3, as DNA: TGTGCCAGCAGCCAAGATTACAGGGGAGCCAAAAACATTCAGTACTTC. Protein sequence: CASSQDYRGAKNIQYF.

This chain joins TRBV6-5 and TRBJ2-3; D is unclear. Trimming took 2 bases from V and 6 from J, leaving 12 bases between them. Germline CDR1 and CDR2: MNHEY and SVGAGI. The CDR3 totals 14 residues. CDR3 residues: CASSYNSGMDTQYF. CDR3 nucleotides: TGTGCCAGCAGTTACAACTCAGGAATGGATACGCAGTATTTT.

V usage is TRBV7-2 and J usage is TRBJ1-5; D not certain. The CDR3 has 11 amino acids. The V gene's germline CDR1 is SGHTA and CDR2 FQGNSA. V lost 5 bases and J lost 9, with 8 bases in between. The CDR3 sequence: CASSHRGPQHF. The CDR3 DNA reads as TGTGCCAGCAGCCACCGGGGGCCCCAGCATTTT.

The chain employs TRBV4-2 and TRBJ2-1; D unclear. The CDR3 is 16 amino acids. Trimming cost V 0 bases and J 4 bases, with 13 bases left between them. Per germline, CDR1 LGHNA and CDR2 YNFKEQ. CDR3 amino acids: CASSQDLTRTYNEQFF. CDR3 in DNA: TGTGCCAGCAGCCAAGATCTAACCCGCACTTACAATGAGCAGTTCTTC.

This clone was seen more than once but under ten times. The chain carries TRBV18 and TRBJ1-6; D unclear. The CDR3 has 14 amino acids. Germline CDR1 and CDR2: KGHSH and LQKENI. Deletions cut 2 bases from V and 9 bases from J, with 11 bases between. The CDR3 here is CASSPVSVSSPLHF. CDR3 nucleotide sequence: TGTGCCAGCTCACCAGTTAGTGTTAGTTCACCCCTCCACTTT.

This clone was counted only a few times. The chain combines TRBV6-1 with TRBJ1-2; TRBD1 matches 7 bases. Germline CDR1 is MNHNS and CDR2 is SASEGT. The CDR3 sequence is 13 residues long. V was pared by 5 bases and J by 5 bases, with 5 bases of the junction left unmatched. CDR3 protein: CASSQGTAYGYTF. In nucleotides, the CDR3 is TGTGCCAGCAGTCAAGGGACAGCTTATGGCTACACCTTC.

The V gene is TRBV7-9, the J gene TRBJ1-1; 11 bases agree with TRBD1. Trimming took 7 bases from V and 5 from J; bases not matched to a gene: 9. CDR3 length: 15 amino acids. The V gene's germline CDR1 is SEHNR and CDR2 FQNEAQ (reference sequence). CDR3 nucleotides: TGTGCCAGCATTTCCCTCGGGACAGGGGGTACTGAAGCTTTCTTT. Residues: CASISLGTGGTEAFF.

The chain couples TRBV20-1 to TRBJ2-5, with no clear D. Germline V gene lookup returns CDR1 DFQATT and CDR2 SNEGSKA (reference sequence). The CDR3 loop spans 11 amino acids. V lost 5 bases, J lost 5 bases, and 9 bases lay in between. As DNA, the CDR3 is TGCAGTGCTTCGCTCGGGGAGACCCAGTACTTC. This translates into CSASLGETQYF.

V usage is TRBV11-3 and J usage is TRBJ2-1, with TRBD2 matching 13 bases. The CDR3 spans 15 residues. With 5 bases clipped from V and 4 bases from J, the junction kept 2 bases outside the gene matches. Germline CDR1 SGHNT, CDR2 YENEEA. The chain's CDR3 is CASSPGLAGYNEQFF. The CDR3 nucleotides are TGTGCCAGCAGCCCGGGACTAGCGGGGTACAATGAGCAGTTCTTC. Combining the CDR3 with reference TRBV11-3 and TRBJ2-1 gives the whole variable domain EAGVVQSPRYKIIEKKQPVAFWCNPISGHNTLYWYLQNLGQGPELLIRYENEEAVDDSQLPKDRFSAERLKGVDSTLKIQPAELGDSAVYLCASSPGLAGYNEQFFGPGTRLTVL.

The chain is built from TRBV2 and TRBJ1-1; 12 bases fit TRBD1. The junction had 5 bases not matched to a gene; V was cut back by 5 bases and J by 4 bases. The germline V gene has CDR1 SNHLY and CDR2 FYNNEI. This CDR3 has 15 amino acids. This chain's CDR3 is CASSPGTGGGTEAFF. DNA for the CDR3: TGTGCCAGCAGTCCCGGGACAGGGGGCGGCACTGAAGCTTTCTTT.

This clone came up a few times. The CDR3 coding sequence is TGTGCCAGCAGCTTCACCACAGGCCCCTCTGGAAACACCATATATTTT. As protein: CASSFTTGPSGNTIYF. The V call is TRBV7-6, the J call TRBJ1-3; D may be TRBD1 (5 bases). The CDR3 extends over 16 amino acids. V was clipped by 3 bases and J by 0 bases, with 12 bases between them. Germline V gene lookup returns CDR1 SGHVS and CDR2 FNYEAQ.

The chain links TRBV3-2 to TRBJ2-4; the D call TRBD1 from the table was never checked on the DNA. TRBV3-2 is reported as a pseudogene. There are 8 residues in the CDR3. This CDR3 reads CASTETDF. The CDR3 DNA follows: TGTGCCAGCACCGAGACAGACTTC.

V gene TRBV27 combines with J gene TRBJ2-7; 7 bases are shared with TRBD1. Germline V gene lookup returns CDR1 MNHEY and CDR2 SMNVEV (reference sequence). This CDR3 spans 15 amino acids. Unmatched junction bases numbered 6, after V lost 2 bases and J lost 2 bases. CDR3: CASSLRGQEAYEQYF. Here the CDR3 DNA reads TGTGCCAGCAGTTTACGAGGACAGGAGGCCTACGAGCAGTACTTC.

The chain has TRBV18 and TRBJ1-5, with 8 bases aligning to TRBD1. Germline V gene sequence: CDR1 KGHSH, CDR2 LQKENI. This CDR3 is built from 15 residues. V shed 4 bases, J shed 5 bases, and the junction held 7 bases outside the gene matches. The CDR3 DNA reads TGTGCCAGCTCACGAGTGACAGGGGCGGATCAGCCCCAGCATTTT. Translating it yields CASSRVTGADQPQHF.

The chain employs TRBV29-1 and TRBJ1-2; D is uncertain. The V end was cut by 3 bases, the J end by 2 bases, with 4 bases between. The CDR3 has 11 residues. Looked up from germline, CDR1 is SQVTM and CDR2 is ANQGSEA. This CDR3 is CSVEGNYGYTF. The CDR3 DNA reads as TGCAGCGTTGAGGGCAACTATGGCTACACCTTC.

The chain recombines TRBV28 with TRBJ1-1, with 8 nucleotides matching TRBD1. The CDR3 length is 14 residues. Germline CDR1 and CDR2: MDHEN and SYDVKM. V lost 3 bases and J lost 5; bases outside the gene matches: 5. CDR3 sequence: CASSFRGLSTEAFF. The CDR3 nucleotides are TGTGCCAGCAGTTTCAGGGGGCTGTCAACTGAAGCTTTCTTT.

The chain couples TRBV19 to TRBJ2-2; 9 nucleotides line up with TRBD2. The J segment lost 3 bases and the V segment lost 7 bases, leaving 3 bases of the junction unmatched. CDR1 and CDR2 (germline): LNHDA, SQIVND (reference sequence). CDR3 size: 14 residues. The CDR3 DNA follows: TGTGCCAGTACTCAGCGGGGGGACACCGGGGAGCTGTTTTTT. This translates into CASTQRGDTGELFF. The full variable domain, completed using reference TRBV19 and TRBJ2-2, is DGGITQSPKYLFRKEGQNVTLSCEQNLNHDAMYWYRQDPGQGLRLIYYSQIVNDFQKGDIAEGYSVSREKKESFPLTVTSAQKNPTAFYLCASTQRGDTGELFFGEGSRLTVL.

Points on this clone: An end of the junction does not agree with germline; a read error may underlie this. The chain joins TRBV5-1 to TRBJ2-5, with TRBD2 matching over 7 bases. The V gene's germline CDR1 is SGHRS and CDR2 YFSETQ. This CDR3 is 15 amino acids long. The CDR3: CASGLWGGGQETQYF. The CDR3 nucleotides read TGCGCCAGCGGCTTATGGGGCGGGGGACAAGAGACCCAGTACTTC. Full variable domain (outside the CDR3, taken from reference TRBV5-1 and TRBJ2-5): KAGVTQTPRYLIKTRGQQVTLSCSPISGHRSVSWYQQTPGQGLQFLFEYFSETQRNKGNFPGRFSGRQFSNSRSEMNVSTLELGDSALYLCASGLWGGGQETQYFGPGTRLLVL.

The V gene is TRBV7-2, the J gene TRBJ2-1; 7 positions match TRBD1. Germline V CDR1 and CDR2: SGHTA, FQGNSA. The junction had 16 bases not matched to a gene; V was cut back by 7 bases and J by 4 bases. The CDR3 length is 17 residues. In nucleotides, the CDR3 is TGTGCCAGCATTTACCCCTCAAAGGGACAGCGGTACAATGAGCAGTTCTTC. It encodes CASIYPSKGQRYNEQFF.

This chain connects TRBV2 to TRBJ1-5, with 12 bases matching TRBD1. J was trimmed by 4 bases and V by 7 bases; bases with no gene match: 11. Looked up from germline, CDR1 is SNHLY and CDR2 is FYNNEI. The CDR3 covers 17 residues. CDR3: CASTGGPGQGANQPQHF. CDR3 in DNA: TGTGCCAGCACTGGTGGACCGGGACAGGGGGCGAATCAGCCCCAGCATTTT.

J is TRBJ2-3 and V is TRBV9; 8 nucleotides align to TRBD1. V lost 3 bases, J lost 6 bases, and 9 bases stayed unmatched. This CDR3 is built from 15 residues. Germline V gives CDR1 SGDLS, CDR2 YYNGEE. CDR3 DNA: TGTGCCAGCAGCGGCGCAGGGGGCGGCGGGGATACGCAGTATTTT. This sequence encodes CASSGAGGGGDTQYF.

The chain combines TRBV19 with TRBJ2-3; D is perhaps TRBD1 (5 bases). Germline V gives CDR1 LNHDA, CDR2 SQIVND (reference sequence). V was clipped by 3 bases and J by 2 bases, with 9 bases between them. The CDR3 is 14 amino acids. CDR3 in DNA: TGTGCCAGTAGTATGACAGACAACACAGATACGCAGTATTTT. It is translated as CASSMTDNTDTQYF.

The rearrangement joins TRBV4-3 to TRBJ1-4; perhaps TRBD1 as D (5 bases). The CDR3 has 16 amino acids. The V and J ends lost 0 bases and 8 bases respectively, with 16 bases between them. CDR1 and CDR2 from the germline V gene are LGHNA and YSLEER. The CDR3: CASSQDWAGSGEKLFF. DNA for the CDR3: TGCGCCAGCAGCCAAGATTGGGCAGGGTCCGGAGAAAAACTGTTTTTT.

This clone was found a few times. CDR3 sequence reads: CASSLGGKGTDTQYF. The DNA of the CDR3 is TGTGCCAGCAGCTTAGGCGGGAAGGGGACAGATACGCAGTATTTT. This chain connects TRBV11-3 to TRBJ2-3, with D tentatively TRBD2 (6 bases). Germline CDR1 reads SGHNT; CDR2 reads YENEEA. This CDR3 is built from 15 residues. With 1 base removed from V and 3 bases from J, the gap between germline ends came to 11 bases.